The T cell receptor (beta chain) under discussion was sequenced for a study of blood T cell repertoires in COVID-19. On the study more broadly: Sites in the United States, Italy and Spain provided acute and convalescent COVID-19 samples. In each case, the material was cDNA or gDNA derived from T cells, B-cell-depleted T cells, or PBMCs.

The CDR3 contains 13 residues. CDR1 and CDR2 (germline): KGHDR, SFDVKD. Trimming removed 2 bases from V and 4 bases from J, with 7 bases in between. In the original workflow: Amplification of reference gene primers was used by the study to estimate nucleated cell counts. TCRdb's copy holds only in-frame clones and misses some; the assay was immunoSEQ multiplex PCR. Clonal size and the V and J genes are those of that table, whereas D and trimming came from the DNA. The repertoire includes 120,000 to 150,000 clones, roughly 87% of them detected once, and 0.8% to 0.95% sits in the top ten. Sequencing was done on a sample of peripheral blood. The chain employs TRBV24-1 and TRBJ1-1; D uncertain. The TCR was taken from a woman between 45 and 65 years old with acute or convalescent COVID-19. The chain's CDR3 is CATSDYRSTEAFF. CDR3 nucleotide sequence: TGTGCCACCAGTGATTATCGGAGCACTGAAGCTTTCTTT.